The 29 T cell receptor beta chains reported below all come from one sample, sequenced in a study of ipilimumab plus nivolumab after autologous stem cell transplantation. Repertoires were generated with immunoSEQ multiplex PCR, while TCRdb's copy carries only in-frame clones and drops some. The table includes over 10,000 clones, more than 60% detected once. Sample: PBMCs, taken in a trial of ipilimumab plus nivolumab as post-transplant consolidation. Source of these receptors: a male donor with multiple myeloma.

The DNA of the CDR3 is TGTGCCAGCAGCCCCCTAGCGGGGGACTACACAGATACGCAGTATTTT. Translating gives CASSPLAGDYTDTQYF. The gene calls are TRBV9 and TRBJ2-3; TRBD2 matches 10 bases. Germline values: CDR1 SGDLS, CDR2 YYNGEE. V shed 4 bases, J shed 2 bases, and the junction held 7 bases outside the gene matches. The CDR3 totals 16 residues.

The V gene is TRBV4-2, the J gene TRBJ1-1; D remains ambiguous. CDR3 length equals 12 residues. Looked up from germline, CDR1 is LGHNA and CDR2 is YNFKEQ. Between the trimmed V and J ends, which lost 5 bases and 1 base, there was a span of 5 bases. The CDR3 is CASSFKNTEAFF. As DNA, the CDR3 is TGTGCCAGCAGCTTCAAGAACACTGAAGCTTTCTTT.

This clone was recorded a few times. This CDR3 reads CASSPLGGSSYNSPLHF. CDR3 nucleotide sequence: TGTGCCAGCAGTCCTTTGGGCGGGAGCTCCTATAATTCACCCCTCCACTTT. The chain combines TRBV13 with TRBJ1-6; D remains unclear. The V gene's germline CDR1 is PRHDT and CDR2 FYEKMQ (reference sequence). Trimming pared 6 bases from V and 0 bases from J, leaving 15 bases between. There are 17 residues in the CDR3. The entire variable domain, with the rest obtained from reference TRBV13 and TRBJ1-6, is as follows: AAGVIQSPRHLIKEKRETATLKCYPIPRHDTVYWYQQGPGQDPQFLISFYEKMQSDKGSIPDRFSAQQFSDYHSELNMSSLELGDSALYFCASSPLGGSSYNSPLHFGNGTRLTVT.

This chain links TRBV7-9 with TRBJ1-5, with D perhaps matching TRBD1 (5 bases). Germline CDR1 SEHNR, CDR2 FQNEAQ (reference sequence). Trimming took off 5 bases at V and 1 base at J, with 15 bases between the two ends. The length of the CDR3 is 16 residues. CDR3 loop: CASSAELGRSNQPQHF. CDR3 DNA: TGTGCCAGCAGCGCCGAACTGGGACGAAGCAATCAGCCCCAGCATTTT.

The rearrangement uses TRBV5-4 and TRBJ1-5; perhaps TRBD1 as D (6 bases). Trimming pared 4 bases from V and 9 bases from J, leaving 14 bases between. Germline values: CDR1 SGHNT, CDR2 YYREEE (reference sequence). There are 13 residues in the CDR3. The CDR3 nucleotides are TGTGCCAGCAGCCAAGAGTTACAGGGGCCCCAGCATTTT. This translates into CASSQELQGPQHF.

The chain links TRBV19 to TRBJ1-2; D is possibly TRBD1 (5 bases). Germline V gene data show CDR1 as LNHDA and CDR2 as SQIVND (reference sequence). This CDR3 has 13 residues. The V end was cut by 5 bases, the J end by 7 bases, with 14 bases between. CDR3 region: CASSATADRGYTF. The DNA for the CDR3 is TGTGCCAGTAGTGCGACAGCAGATCGTGGCTACACCTTC. Variable domain in full (rest from reference TRBV19 and TRBJ1-2): DGGITQSPKYLFRKEGQNVTLSCEQNLNHDAMYWYRQDPGQGLRLIYYSQIVNDFQKGDIAEGYSVSREKKESFPLTVTSAQKNPTAFYLCASSATADRGYTFGSGTRLTVV.

V and J are TRBV11-1 and TRBJ2-6; D unresolved. The CDR3 has 14 amino acids. V was trimmed by 5 bases and J by 2 bases, leaving 7 bases between them. Germline V CDR1 and CDR2: SGHAT, FQDESV (reference sequence). In DNA form, the CDR3 reads TGTGCCAGCAGCCCAGCACCTGGGGCCAACGTCCTGACTTTC. Its translation is CASSPAPGANVLTF.

The gene calls are TRBV5-5 and TRBJ1-3, with TRBD1 as a possible D gene (5 bases). Germline V gene data show CDR1 as SGHKS and CDR2 as YYEKEE (reference sequence). CDR3 length equals 13 residues. V lost 4 bases, J lost 2 bases, and 7 bases lay in between. The CDR3 loop is CASSGDPGNTIYF. In DNA form, the CDR3 reads TGTGCCAGCAGCGGGGACCCTGGAAACACCATATATTTT.

The chain combines TRBV11-3 with TRBJ1-4; the D gene is possibly TRBD1 (5 bases). V gave up 0 bases and J gave up 3 bases, with 8 bases separating them. Germline loops: CDR1 SGHNT, CDR2 YENEEA. The CDR3 sequence is 15 residues long. The CDR3 sequence is CASSLEAGSNEKLFF. Here the CDR3 DNA reads TGTGCCAGCAGCTTAGAGGCAGGGTCTAATGAAAAACTGTTTTTT.

This sequence joins TRBV7-8 and TRBJ1-5, with D maybe TRBD1 (5 bases). The V end lost 3 bases, the J end lost 5 bases, and 8 bases lay between the germline ends. This CDR3 contains 13 residues. Germline loops: CDR1 SGHVS, CDR2 FQNEAQ. The chain's CDR3 is CASSLGRDQPQHF. In DNA form, the CDR3 reads TGTGCCAGCAGCTTGGGACGAGATCAGCCCCAGCATTTT.

This sequence joins TRBV25-1 and TRBJ2-5; no clear D. Germline values: CDR1 MGHDK, CDR2 SYGVNS. V was clipped by 6 bases and J by 6 bases, with 8 bases between them. The CDR3 is 11 residues long. The CDR3 nucleotides are TGTGCCAGCAGAGACACGAAGACCCAGTACTTC. Its protein is CASRDTKTQYF.

This clone was found a few times. The chain carries TRBV6-1 and TRBJ1-6; 9 bases match TRBD1. Germline V gives CDR1 MNHNS, CDR2 SASEGT. CDR3 length: 16 amino acids. J lost 3 bases, V lost 4 bases, and 4 bases had no gene match. For the CDR3, the DNA is TGTGCCAGCAGTGGCCGGGACAGGGTCTATAATTCACCCCTCCACTTT. It codes for CASSGRDRVYNSPLHF.

This rearrangement joins TRBV28 to TRBJ2-7; D assignment may be TRBD1 or TRBD2 (6 bases each). Germline CDR1 MDHEN, CDR2 SYDVKM. The CDR3 loop spans 15 amino acids. V was trimmed by 7 bases and J by 2 bases, leaving 18 bases between them. The CDR3 DNA sequence: TGTGCCAGCACCAAAGGGGGGTATCCCACCTACGAGCAGTACTTC. This translates into CASTKGGYPTYEQYF.

This clone was detected a few times. J is TRBJ2-7 and V is TRBV5-1; 10 bases line up with TRBD1. The ends lost 5 bases at V and 6 bases at J; junction bases unmatched: 11. CDR1 is SGHRS and CDR2 is YFSETQ in the germline V gene. The length of the CDR3 is 15 residues. In DNA, the CDR3 is TGCGCCAGCAGTCAAGCCGGACAGGGGGGACCCGAGCAGTACTTC. This codes for CASSQAGQGGPEQYF.

The rearrangement links TRBV7-9 to TRBJ2-3, with D possibly being TRBD1 or TRBD2 (6 bases each). Trimming shortened V by 5 bases and J by 3 bases, and 15 bases separated the two germline ends. Germline CDR1 reads SEHNR; CDR2 reads FQNEAQ (reference sequence). The CDR3 extends over 15 amino acids. CDR3 nucleotide sequence: TGTGCCAGCAGCCATCCCGGGGGCCCAACAGATACGCAGTATTTT. Its translation is CASSHPGGPTDTQYF.

The chain uses TRBV29-1 and TRBJ2-3, with D possibly being TRBD1 (7 bases). CDR1 SQVTM and CDR2 ANQGSEA come from the germline V gene. The CDR3 runs to 16 residues. The germline V and J ends were trimmed by 7 bases and 4 bases, with 24 bases remaining between them. The DNA for the CDR3 is TGCAGCGGCAGAATAAGGACAGGCGGAGGGGCAGATACGCAGTATTTT. This encodes CSGRIRTGGGADTQYF.

This sequence joins TRBV28 and TRBJ2-2; D possibly corresponds to TRBD2 (7 bases). The CDR3 sequence is 15 residues long. Germline V gene sequence: CDR1 MDHEN, CDR2 SYDVKM. V was pared by 9 bases and J by 7 bases, with 21 bases between. The CDR3 DNA reads TGTGCCAGTCTGGGGGGGGGCGCCAGGTTCGGGGAGCTGTTTTTT. It is translated as CASLGGGARFGELFF.

The CDR3: CASRSGGGSSYEQYF. Written as DNA, the CDR3 is TGTGCCAGCAGGTCCGGCGGGGGTAGCTCCTACGAGCAGTACTTC. The chain couples TRBV6-5 to TRBJ2-7; 7 bases match TRBD2. The trim removed 6 bases at V and 0 bases at J, leaving 8 bases unmatched. Per the germline V gene, CDR1 is MNHEY and CDR2 is SVGAGI. CDR3 length: 15 amino acids.

The rearrangement links TRBV18 to TRBJ2-7; D could derive from TRBD1 or TRBD2 (5 bases each). Germline V gene lookup returns CDR1 KGHSH and CDR2 LQKENI. This CDR3 is built from 14 residues. V lost 3 bases, J lost 2 bases, and 11 bases lay in between. The CDR3 region has the DNA TGTGCCAGCTCACCGCCGGGACGGCCCTACGAGCAGTACTTC. It yields the protein CASSPPGRPYEQYF. The entire variable domain, with the rest obtained from reference TRBV18 and TRBJ2-7, is as follows: NAGVMQNPRHLVRRRGQEARLRCSPMKGHSHVYWYRQLPEEGLKFMVYLQKENIIDESGMPKERFSAEFPKEGPSILRIQQVVRGDSAAYFCASSPPGRPYEQYFGPGTRLTVT.

This chain links TRBV5-1 with TRBJ1-1; 9 bases are a match to TRBD1. The V gene end was trimmed by 4 bases and the J gene end by 0 bases; junction bases not matched to a gene: 10. Germline V CDR1 and CDR2: SGHRS, YFSETQ. The CDR3 loop spans 17 amino acids. The CDR3 DNA is TGCGCCAGCAGCGCGGGACAGGGTTCTCCCCTGAACACTGAAGCTTTCTTT. Its protein is CASSAGQGSPLNTEAFF. The entire variable domain, with the rest obtained from reference TRBV5-1 and TRBJ1-1, is as follows: KAGVTQTPRYLIKTRGQQVTLSCSPISGHRSVSWYQQTPGQGLQFLFEYFSETQRNKGNFPGRFSGRQFSNSRSEMNVSTLELGDSALYLCASSAGQGSPLNTEAFFGQGTRLTVV.

V is TRBV6-6 and J is TRBJ2-1; TRBD1 matches 7 bases. V dropped 6 bases and J dropped 9; count of bases not matched to a gene: 5. The CDR3 has 12 amino acids. Germline CDR1 and CDR2: MNHNY and SVGAGI (reference sequence). CDR3 region: CASRQQGSEQFF. DNA for the CDR3: TGTGCCAGCAGACAACAGGGGTCTGAGCAGTTCTTC.

The CDR3 region is CASSLYRGVSEQYF. The CDR3 DNA reads as TGTGCCAGCAGCTTGTACAGGGGGGTATCTGAGCAGTACTTC. V is TRBV7-3 and J is TRBJ2-5; TRBD1 matches 8 bases. CDR3 length: 14 amino acids. Unmatched junction bases numbered 11, after V lost 3 bases and J lost 11 bases. Germline loops: CDR1 SGHTA, CDR2 FQGTGA.

V gene TRBV18 combines with J gene TRBJ2-2, with D perhaps matching TRBD2 (6 bases). V was trimmed by 3 bases and J by 8 bases, leaving 7 bases between them. This CDR3 has 12 amino acids. Germline CDR1 reads KGHSH; CDR2 reads LQKENI. The CDR3 reads CASSPAGGELFF. CDR3 in DNA: TGTGCCAGCTCACCGGCGGGGGGGGAGCTGTTTTTT.

This clone showed up just a few times. The chain recombines TRBV19 with TRBJ1-1, with 9 bases matching TRBD1. Germline V gives CDR1 LNHDA, CDR2 SQIVND (reference sequence). The length of the CDR3 is 15 residues. Trimming cost V 5 bases and J 5 bases; bases outside gene matches: 9. As DNA, the CDR3 is TGTGCCAGTAGTTATCTAGGACAGGGGAGAACTGAAGCTTTCTTT. It specifies CASSYLGQGRTEAFF.

The genes are TRBV7-2 and TRBJ1-2; unclear D gene. The CDR3 extends over 13 amino acids. Germline values: CDR1 SGHTA, CDR2 FQGNSA. The V end lost 2 bases, the J end lost 14 bases, and 18 bases lay between the germline ends. The CDR3, as DNA: TGTGCCAGCAGCTTAAGTAGTTCTCCCCAGTATACCTTC. It translates to CASSLSSSPQYTF.

The chain employs TRBV2 and TRBJ2-1, with 11 bases aligning to TRBD1. This CDR3 is 13 amino acids long. Germline loops: CDR1 SNHLY, CDR2 FYNNEI. Trimming at V came to 6 bases and at J to 9 bases, leaving 4 bases not matched to a gene. CDR3 residues: CASRGQGASEQFF. CDR3 bases: TGTGCCAGCAGAGGACAGGGGGCGAGTGAGCAGTTCTTC.

The rearrangement uses TRBV5-5 and TRBJ2-7; D unclear. This CDR3 region has 15 residues. Germline V gives CDR1 SGHKS, CDR2 YYEKEE (reference sequence). V lost 7 bases to trimming and J lost 2 bases, with 19 bases between them. The CDR3 DNA reads as TGTGCCAGCGACCAATTCTCCTTCCAAACCTACGAGCAGTACTTC. The encoded protein is CASDQFSFQTYEQYF.

This clone was counted a single time. V and J are TRBV15 and TRBJ1-5; tentative D call: TRBD1 (5 bases). The CDR3 covers 14 residues. V lost 5 bases to trimming and J lost 9 bases, with 17 bases between them. Germline V CDR1 and CDR2: LNHNV, YYDKDF (reference sequence). CDR3 nucleotide sequence: TGTGCCACCAGCTCGGGGGGAGTAGGGGCGCCCCAGCATTTT. It specifies CATSSGGVGAPQHF.

The chain has TRBV19 and TRBJ2-1; tentatively, D is TRBD2 (6 bases). This CDR3 region has 16 residues. Germline values: CDR1 LNHDA, CDR2 SQIVND (reference sequence). The germline V and J ends were trimmed by 0 bases and 0 bases, with 9 bases remaining between them. CDR3 bases: TGTGCCAGTAGTATAGATTCGGGGGACTCCTACAATGAGCAGTTCTTC. Protein: CASSIDSGDSYNEQFF.